These 10 T cell receptor beta chains share one sample of origin, sequenced in a study of early T cells in non-severe SARS-CoV-2 infection. Each CDR3 protein gets one entry after TCRdb re-called the 5' RACE reads with MiXCR. In the table there are tens of thousands of distinct CDR3 sequences, 5.5% to 7.5% of which are singletons. Sequencing was performed on whole blood, taken at baseline. All receptors derive from an adult who was a healthcare worker with PCR-confirmed SARS-CoV-2 infection or an uninfected control (not recorded which).

This clonotype was seen ten or more times. The chain employs TRBV12-3 or TRBV12-4 and TRBJ1-2; tentative D call: TRBD1 (5 bases). V gave up 1 base and J gave up 3 bases, with 9 bases separating them. There are 14 residues in the CDR3. The CDR3 region has the DNA TGTGCCAGCAGTTTAGGGGGGAGAGACTATGGCTACACCTTC. It is translated as CASSLGGRDYGYTF.

This clonotype has more than one count but fewer than ten. The CDR3 sequence: CASCPPWNTGELFF. The CDR3 coding sequence is TGTGCCAGCTGCCCCCCGTGGAACACCGGGGAGCTGTTTTTT. The rearrangement uses TRBV6-2 or TRBV6-3 and TRBJ2-2, with D uncertain. Per germline, CDR1 MNHEY and CDR2 SVGEGT. The CDR3 totals 14 residues. V shed 8 bases and J shed 1 base, with 11 bases lying between them.

This clonotype has more than one count but fewer than ten. The rearrangement links TRBV6-2 or TRBV6-3 to TRBJ2-7; TRBD1 is a possible D gene (6 bases). Trimming stripped 0 bases from V and 3 bases from J, with 12 bases between. The CDR3 spans 15 residues. Germline CDR1 reads MNHEY; CDR2 reads SVGEGT. CDR3 nucleotides: TGTGCCAGCAGTTACTCGGGGACACCCCGCTACGAGCAGTACTTC. Its protein is CASSYSGTPRYEQYF.

This clonotype was counted only a few times. The rearrangement joins TRBV6-6 to TRBJ2-4; 7 nucleotides agree with TRBD1. Germline V lookup: CDR1 MNHNY, CDR2 SVGAGI (reference sequence). The trim removed 2 bases at V and 3 bases at J, leaving 10 bases unmatched. This CDR3 region has 17 residues. The CDR3 nucleotides are TGTGCCAGCAGTTACATCCGGGACAGAAGAAACAAAAACATTCAGTACTTC. Its translation: CASSYIRDRRNKNIQYF.

This clonotype was recorded a few times. The chain employs TRBV5-1 and TRBJ2-7, with 9 bases fitting TRBD1. The germline V gene has CDR1 SGHRS and CDR2 YFSETQ. V shed 4 bases and J 5 bases; nucleotides not matched to a gene: 13. The CDR3 has 16 residues. CDR3 sequence reads: CASSPRPGTGLNEQYF. The CDR3 nucleotides read TGCGCCAGCAGCCCTCGTCCCGGGACAGGGTTGAACGAGCAGTACTTC.

This clonotype was seen more than once but under ten times. CDR3 in amino acids: CSVGLAKNIQYF. The CDR3 DNA follows: TGCAGCGTTGGGCTAGCCAAAAACATTCAGTACTTC. This sequence joins TRBV29-1 and TRBJ2-4, with D unresolved. Germline-derived CDR1 and CDR2 are SQVTM and ANQGSEA. Trimming removed 4 bases from V and 0 bases from J, with 4 bases in between. The CDR3 consists of 12 residues.

This clonotype was observed many times. The chain is built from TRBV11-2 and TRBJ2-2, with a possible D match to TRBD1 (6 bases). The CDR3 contains 15 residues. The V end lost 5 bases, the J end lost 2 bases, and 12 bases lay between the germline ends. In germline, CDR1 is SGHAT, CDR2 FQNNGV. In DNA form, the CDR3 reads TGTGCCAGCAGCACGTGGGGGCCCAACACCGGGGAGCTGTTTTTT. This codes for CASSTWGPNTGELFF.

This clonotype showed up many times. V gene TRBV20-1 combines with J gene TRBJ2-5; TRBD2 matches at 7 bases. Trimming took 1 base from V and 5 from J; bases not matched to a gene: 10. Germline V gene lookup returns CDR1 DFQATT and CDR2 SNEGSKA (reference sequence). The CDR3 is 15 residues long. CDR3: CSARAAGEGRETQYF. The DNA of the CDR3 is TGCAGTGCTAGAGCGGCGGGAGAAGGGCGCGAGACCCAGTACTTC.

This clonotype was recorded a few times. This chain joins TRBV4-1 and TRBJ2-1, with a possible D match to TRBD2 (6 bases). V dropped 4 bases and J dropped 5 bases, with 9 bases sitting between them. CDR1 is MGHRA and CDR2 is YSYEKL in the germline V gene. The CDR3 spans 13 residues. CDR3 residues: CASSLTGDNEQFF. In DNA, the CDR3 is TGCGCCAGCAGCCTGACGGGGGACAATGAGCAGTTCTTC.

This clonotype was counted ten times or more. The chain employs TRBV5-4 and TRBJ2-6; TRBD1 might be the D (6 bases). The CDR3 is 16 residues long. V shed 4 bases and J shed 2 bases, with 13 bases lying between them. Germline CDR1 and CDR2: SGHNT and YYREEE (reference sequence). The CDR3 DNA reads TGTGCCAGCAGCATCCCCAGGGGAGCTGGGGCCAACGTCCTGACTTTC. Translated: CASSIPRGAGANVLTF.